These 19 T cell receptor beta chains were sequenced from one sample in a study of cytomegalovirus exposure and HLA in healthy donors. Amplification used 60 Vbeta primers and 13 Jbeta primers. Sequencing used immunoSEQ multiplex PCR; TCRdb keeps in-frame clones, though not all of them. Here the sample spans about 130,000 clones, about four fifths being singletons. Sequencing was performed on PBMCs. Every receptor here comes from a man aged 18 to 29 in good health and CMV-seronegative.

This chain joins TRBV4-3 and TRBJ2-1; D perhaps matches TRBD2 (5 bases). Trimming stripped 4 bases from V and 3 bases from J, with 16 bases between. The V gene's germline CDR1 is LGHNA and CDR2 YSLEER. The CDR3 has 16 residues. DNA for the CDR3: TGCGCCAGCAGCCCTCTTTCCCCGGGGTTCTACAATGAGCAGTTCTTC. It is translated as CASSPLSPGFYNEQFF.

This chain connects TRBV27 to TRBJ2-7, with a weak D call TRBD1 (5 bases). V was pared by 1 base and J by 2 bases, with 12 bases between. Germline V CDR1 and CDR2: MNHEY, SMNVEV (reference sequence). This CDR3 is 15 amino acids long. The CDR3 is CASSLFRVVPYEQYF. The CDR3, as DNA: TGTGCCAGCAGTTTATTCAGGGTCGTCCCCTACGAGCAGTACTTC.

The CDR3: CASSAWDRTFYGYTF. The DNA for the CDR3 is TGTGCCAGCAGCGCCTGGGACAGGACCTTCTATGGCTACACCTTC. J is TRBJ1-2 and V is TRBV9; 8 bases match TRBD1. CDR3 length: 15 amino acids. Trimming took 3 bases from V and 4 from J; bases not matched to a gene: 8. Germline CDR1 and CDR2: SGDLS and YYNGEE.

The CDR3 sequence: CASSLQVTEAFF. DNA for the CDR3: TGTGCCAGCAGCTTGCAGGTAACTGAAGCTTTCTTT. The chain is built from TRBV11-2 and TRBJ1-1; no clear D. Germline loops: CDR1 SGHAT, CDR2 FQNNGV. The V end was cut by 3 bases, the J end by 5 bases, with 7 bases between. This CDR3 region has 12 residues.

V gene TRBV25-1 combines with J gene TRBJ1-1; 8 nucleotides match TRBD1. With V trimmed by 2 bases and J by 0 bases, 8 bases remained unmatched. Germline lookup yields CDR1 MGHDK and CDR2 SYGVNS. This CDR3 has 17 residues. The CDR3 here is CASSEKTGVRMNTEAFF. The CDR3 nucleotides are TGTGCCAGCAGTGAAAAGACAGGGGTAAGAATGAACACTGAAGCTTTCTTT.

V gene TRBV4-2 combines with J gene TRBJ2-5; no clear D gene. Germline V gives CDR1 LGHNA, CDR2 YNFKEQ. CDR3 length: 11 residues. V was cut by 3 bases and J by 4 bases, with 3 bases left in between. CDR3 bases: TGTGCCAGCAGCCACCGAGAGACCCAGTACTTC. Amino acids: CASSHRETQYF.

The chain is built from TRBV4-1 and TRBJ1-5, with D hard to call. CDR3 length equals 17 residues. V lost 3 bases to trimming and J lost 7 bases, with 22 bases between them. CDR1 MGHRA and CDR2 YSYEKL come from the germline V gene. The CDR3 bases are TGCGCCAGCAGCCAGGAGTCAGCCGGGTTGGCGTGGCAGCCCCAGCATTTT. This codes for CASSQESAGLAWQPQHF.

This chain connects TRBV4-3 to TRBJ2-2; unclear D gene. This CDR3 region has 12 residues. The V end lost 6 bases, the J end lost 6 bases, and 8 bases lay between the germline ends. Looked up from germline, CDR1 is LGHNA and CDR2 is YSLEER. The CDR3 loop is CASRGGAGELFF. The CDR3 nucleotides are TGCGCCAGCAGAGGCGGTGCCGGGGAGCTGTTTTTT.

This chain links TRBV11-2 with TRBJ2-7; D remains ambiguous. The CDR3 is 15 amino acids. The V gene lost 4 bases and the J gene lost 0 bases, with 13 bases spanning the gap. CDR1 and CDR2 (germline): SGHAT, FQNNGV. The CDR3 DNA follows: TGTGCCAGCAGCTATACCCTAACGAGCTCCTACGAGCAGTACTTC. It codes for CASSYTLTSSYEQYF.

The chain employs TRBV28 and TRBJ1-1; D unclear. This CDR3 region has 15 residues. Per germline, CDR1 MDHEN and CDR2 SYDVKM. V shed 3 bases and J shed 1 base, with 12 bases lying between them. The CDR3 region is CASSFRGQPNTEAFF. In nucleotides, the CDR3 is TGTGCCAGCAGTTTTCGAGGCCAGCCGAACACTGAAGCTTTCTTT.

The chain combines TRBV6-5 with TRBJ2-7; 9 positions match TRBD1. CDR1 is MNHEY and CDR2 is SVGAGI in the germline V gene. CDR3 length: 15 residues. The trim removed 1 base at V and 7 bases at J, leaving 8 bases unmatched. In DNA, the CDR3 is TGTGCCAGCAGTTACTTACTGGACAGGGGTCGGGAGCAGTACTTC. As protein: CASSYLLDRGREQYF.

This clone has only a few counts. This chain connects TRBV4-1 to TRBJ2-2, with D possibly matching TRBD1 (7 bases). The CDR3 contains 17 residues. Trimming cost V 0 bases and J 5 bases, with 16 bases left between them. Looked up from germline, CDR1 is MGHRA and CDR2 is YSYEKL. The DNA of the CDR3 is TGCGCCAGCAGCCAAGATAGTCCAGGGGGGCATACCGGGGAGCTGTTTTTT. It translates to CASSQDSPGGHTGELFF.

This chain joins TRBV28 and TRBJ2-1, with D possibly TRBD2 on 6 matching bases. The CDR3 runs to 15 residues. Germline lookup yields CDR1 MDHEN and CDR2 SYDVKM. Trimming took off 8 bases at V and 6 bases at J, with 20 bases between the two ends. The CDR3 loop is CASLGLSGFVNEQFF. The CDR3 DNA reads as TGTGCCAGCTTAGGGCTTAGCGGCTTTGTCAATGAGCAGTTCTTC.

The chain is built from TRBV10-3 and TRBJ1-6, with D tentatively TRBD1 (6 bases). V shed 2 bases and J shed 10 bases, with 12 bases lying between them. The CDR3 contains 14 residues. Germline CDR1 ENHRY, CDR2 SYGVKD. The CDR3 DNA reads TGTGCCATCAGTGAGGGACAGTTAAGGTCACCCCTCCACTTT. Translation gives CAISEGQLRSPLHF.

Here the CDR3 DNA reads TGTGCCAGCAGCTTAGCGAGGGACTCAGTCCCAGATACGCAGTATTTT. This codes for CASSLARDSVPDTQYF. The chain is built from TRBV7-8 and TRBJ2-3; D might be TRBD2 (6 bases). Germline assignment: CDR1 SGHVS and CDR2 FQNEAQ. With 0 bases removed from V and 4 bases from J, the gap between germline ends came to 14 bases. The CDR3 consists of 16 residues.

This chain connects TRBV4-3 to TRBJ1-1; 8 nucleotides line up with TRBD1. The CDR3 length is 15 residues. Germline loops: CDR1 LGHNA, CDR2 YSLEER. V trimming: 0 bases; J trimming: 1 base; junction bases outside the gene matches: 1. CDR3 sequence: CASSQDTGGNTEAFF. The CDR3 DNA reads TGCGCCAGCAGCCAAGATACAGGGGGGAACACTGAAGCTTTCTTT.

The genes are TRBV7-9 and TRBJ1-6; no definite D call. V was cut by 5 bases and J by 7 bases, with 15 bases left in between. This CDR3 spans 15 amino acids. The germline V gene encodes CDR1 SEHNR and CDR2 FQNEAQ (reference sequence). The CDR3 loop is CASSAHTNGNSPLHF. The CDR3 coding sequence is TGTGCCAGCAGCGCCCACACGAACGGGAATTCACCCCTCCACTTT.

The V gene is TRBV6-5, the J gene TRBJ1-5; 7 positions match TRBD1. The CDR3 totals 16 residues. The ends lost 5 bases at V and 3 bases at J; junction bases unmatched: 10. CDR1 is MNHEY, CDR2 SVGAGI, per germline. The CDR3 nucleotides are TGTGCCAGCAGTCACTTCAGGGGGGCCGACAATCAGCCCCAGCATTTT. It specifies CASSHFRGADNQPQHF.

The V gene is TRBV7-3, the J gene TRBJ2-7; 7 bases map to TRBD1. Trimming at V came to 5 bases and at J to 6 bases, leaving 13 bases not matched to a gene. CDR3 size: 15 residues. Germline V gives CDR1 SGHTA, CDR2 FQGTGA. For the CDR3, the DNA is TGTGCCAGCAGCCGAACAGGGGACCTTTCGGGCGAGCAGTACTTC. Its protein product is CASSRTGDLSGEQYF.